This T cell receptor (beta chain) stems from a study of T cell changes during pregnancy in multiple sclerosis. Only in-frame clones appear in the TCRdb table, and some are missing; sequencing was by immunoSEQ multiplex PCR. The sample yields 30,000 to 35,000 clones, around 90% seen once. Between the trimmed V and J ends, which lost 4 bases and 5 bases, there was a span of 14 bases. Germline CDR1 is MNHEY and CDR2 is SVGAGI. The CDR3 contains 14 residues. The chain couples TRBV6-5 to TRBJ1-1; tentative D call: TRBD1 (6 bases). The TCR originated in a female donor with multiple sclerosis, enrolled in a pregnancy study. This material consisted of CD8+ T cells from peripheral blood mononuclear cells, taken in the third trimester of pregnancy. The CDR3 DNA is TGTGCCAGCAGTTGGGGGGGGAGGGGGACTGAAGCTTTCTTT. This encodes CASSWGGRGTEAFF.